Below are 4 T cell receptor beta chains sequenced from a single sample in a study of low-dose radiotherapy and immunotherapy resistance in tumors. Time point indicated: before trial treatment. cDNA synthesis used a TRAV/TRBV-specific primer set for both chains. TCR amplification involved 20 PCR cycles with a constant-region primer and V-primer adapter. TCRdb re-analysed the reads in MiXCR, keeping a single row per CDR3 protein. Of about 82,000 distinct CDR3 sequences in the sample, around 18% were seen once. This specimen consisted of PBMCs, obtained before treatment. The source is a male donor with prostate cancer.

The V gene is TRBV5-5, the J gene TRBJ1-2, with no clear D. There are 14 residues in the CDR3. Germline CDR1 and CDR2: SGHKS and YYEKEE (reference sequence). V lost 2 bases and J lost 0, with 8 bases in between. CDR3: CASSLESANYGYTF. The CDR3 DNA sequence: TGTGCCAGCAGCTTAGAATCAGCTAACTATGGCTACACCTTC.

The V and J genes are TRBV28 and TRBJ2-3; no definite D call. Trimming shortened V by 4 bases and J by 4 bases, and 9 bases separated the two germline ends. The CDR3 totals 13 residues. CDR1 is MDHEN and CDR2 is SYDVKM in the germline V gene. This CDR3 is CASSWGWADTQYF. The DNA of the CDR3 is TGTGCCAGCAGTTGGGGATGGGCAGATACGCAGTATTTT.

There are many counts of this clonotype. The chain uses TRBV11-2 and TRBJ2-5; perhaps TRBD1 as D (6 bases). CDR3 length equals 14 residues. The germline gives CDR1 SGHAT, CDR2 FQNNGV. V lost 1 base and J 7 bases, leaving 13 bases between the germline ends. Here the CDR3 DNA reads TGTGCCAGCAGCTTAGGCGACAGGCTCCGGACCCAGTACTTC. This codes for CASSLGDRLRTQYF. Combining the CDR3 with reference TRBV11-2 and TRBJ2-5 gives the whole variable domain EAGVAQSPRYKIIEKRQSVAFWCNPISGHATLYWYQQILGQGPKLLIQFQNNGVVDDSQLPKDRFSAERLKGVDSTLKIQPAKLEDSAVYLCASSLGDRLRTQYFGPGTRLLVL.

Concerning this clonotype itself: The junction departs from the called germline gene at one end, perhaps through a read error. The CDR3 DNA is TGTGCCAGCAGCTTGGCCCTAGGAGGGGCATTCACTGAAGCTTTCTTT. It codes for CASSLALGGAFTEAFF. The chain is built from TRBV5-3 and TRBJ1-1; D is perhaps TRBD1 (5 bases). TRBV5-3 counts as an open reading frame of uncertain function. This CDR3 is built from 16 residues.